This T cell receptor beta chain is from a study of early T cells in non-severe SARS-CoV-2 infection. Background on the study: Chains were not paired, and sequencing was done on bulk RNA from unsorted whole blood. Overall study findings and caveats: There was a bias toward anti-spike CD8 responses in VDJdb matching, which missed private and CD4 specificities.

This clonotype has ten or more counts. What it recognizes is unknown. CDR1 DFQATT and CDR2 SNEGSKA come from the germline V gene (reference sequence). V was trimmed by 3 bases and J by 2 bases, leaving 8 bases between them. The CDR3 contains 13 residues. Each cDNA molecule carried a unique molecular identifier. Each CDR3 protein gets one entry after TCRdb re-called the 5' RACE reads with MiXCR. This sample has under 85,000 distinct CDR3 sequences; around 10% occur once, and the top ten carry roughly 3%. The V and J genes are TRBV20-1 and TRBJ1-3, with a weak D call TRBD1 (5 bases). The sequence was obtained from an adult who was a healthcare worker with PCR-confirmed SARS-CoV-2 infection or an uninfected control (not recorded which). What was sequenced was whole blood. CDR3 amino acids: CSARAGPGNTIYF. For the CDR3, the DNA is TGCAGTGCTAGGGCAGGGCCTGGAAACACCATATATTTT.